The T cell receptor (beta chain) described here comes from a study of CD8 T cells in ankylosing spondylitis. Looked up from germline, CDR1 is KGHDR and CDR2 is SFDVKD. The V and J ends lost 3 bases and 9 bases respectively, with 7 bases between them. The CDR3 extends over 11 amino acids. At least ten counts were recorded for this clonotype. Antigen unknown. TCRdb fed the 5' RACE reads into MiXCR, producing one record per CDR3 protein. The sample yields under 300,000 distinct CDR3 sequences, 8.6% seen once. The study's findings and limits: Reports of some motif variants in reactive arthritis synovial fluid and blood predate this one.

The rearrangement joins TRBV24-1 to TRBJ1-1; no clear D. This TCR was sampled from a male donor with ankylosing spondylitis or in good health (not recorded which). Sequenced sample: blood, either unsorted or a sorted T cell fraction (not recorded which). CDR3 residues: CATSDNPQAFF. CDR3 nucleotide sequence: TGTGCCACCAGTGATAATCCACAAGCTTTCTTT.